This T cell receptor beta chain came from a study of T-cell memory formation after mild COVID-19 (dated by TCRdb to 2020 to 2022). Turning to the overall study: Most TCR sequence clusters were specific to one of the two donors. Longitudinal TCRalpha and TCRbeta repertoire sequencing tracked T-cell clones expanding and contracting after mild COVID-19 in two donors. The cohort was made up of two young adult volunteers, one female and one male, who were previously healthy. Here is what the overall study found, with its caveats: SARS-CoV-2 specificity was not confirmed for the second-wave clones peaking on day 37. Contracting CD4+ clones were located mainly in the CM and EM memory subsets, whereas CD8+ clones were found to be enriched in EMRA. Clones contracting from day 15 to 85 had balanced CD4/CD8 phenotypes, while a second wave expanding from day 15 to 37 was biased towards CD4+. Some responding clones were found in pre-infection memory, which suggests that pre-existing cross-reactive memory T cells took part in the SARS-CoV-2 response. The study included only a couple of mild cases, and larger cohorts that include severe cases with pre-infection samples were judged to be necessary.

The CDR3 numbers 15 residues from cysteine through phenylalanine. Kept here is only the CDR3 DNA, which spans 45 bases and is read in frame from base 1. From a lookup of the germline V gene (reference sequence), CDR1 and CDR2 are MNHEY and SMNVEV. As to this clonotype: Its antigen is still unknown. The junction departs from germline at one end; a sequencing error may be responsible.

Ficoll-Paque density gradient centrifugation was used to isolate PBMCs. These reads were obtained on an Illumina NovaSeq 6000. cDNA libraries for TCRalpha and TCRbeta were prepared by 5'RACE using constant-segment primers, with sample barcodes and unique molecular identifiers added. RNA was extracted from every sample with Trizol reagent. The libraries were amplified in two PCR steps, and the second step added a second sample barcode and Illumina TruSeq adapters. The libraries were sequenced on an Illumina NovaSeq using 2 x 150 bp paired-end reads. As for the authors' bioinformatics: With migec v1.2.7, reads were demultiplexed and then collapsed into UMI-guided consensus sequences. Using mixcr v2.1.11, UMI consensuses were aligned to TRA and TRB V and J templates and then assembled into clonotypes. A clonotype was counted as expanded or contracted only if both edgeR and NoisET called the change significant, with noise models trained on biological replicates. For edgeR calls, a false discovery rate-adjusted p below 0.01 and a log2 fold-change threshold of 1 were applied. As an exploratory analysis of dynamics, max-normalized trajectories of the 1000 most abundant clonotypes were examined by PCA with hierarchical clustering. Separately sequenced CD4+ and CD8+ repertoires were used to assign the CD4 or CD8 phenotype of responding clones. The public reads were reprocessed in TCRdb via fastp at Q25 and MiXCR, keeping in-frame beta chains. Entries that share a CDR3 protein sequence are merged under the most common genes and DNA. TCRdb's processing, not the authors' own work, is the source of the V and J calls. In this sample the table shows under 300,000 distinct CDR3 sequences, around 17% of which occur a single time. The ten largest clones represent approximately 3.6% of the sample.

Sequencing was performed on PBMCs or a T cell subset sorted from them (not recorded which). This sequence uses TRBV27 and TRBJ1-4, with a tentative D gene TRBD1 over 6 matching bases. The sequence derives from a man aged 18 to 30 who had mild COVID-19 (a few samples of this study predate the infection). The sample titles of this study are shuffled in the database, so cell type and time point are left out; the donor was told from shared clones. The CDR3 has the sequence CASSFKRGRGEKQFF. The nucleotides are TGTGCCAGCAGTTTTAAGAGGGGGAGAGGTGAAAAACAGTTTTTT. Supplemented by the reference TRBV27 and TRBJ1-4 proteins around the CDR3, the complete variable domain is EAQVTQNPRYLITVTGKKLTVTCSQNMNHEYMSWYRQDPGLGLRQIYYSMNVEVTDKGDVPEGYKVSRKEKRNFPLILESPSPNQTSLYFCASSFKRGRGEKQFFGSGTQLSVL.